The source of this T cell receptor beta chain is a study of OX40 agonist ivuxolimab in advanced cancers. CDR1 SGHAT and CDR2 FQNNGV come from the germline V gene. This CDR3 has 15 residues. Between the trimmed V and J ends, which lost 1 base and 1 base, there was a span of 10 bases. Repertoires were generated with immunoSEQ multiplex PCR, while TCRdb's copy carries only in-frame clones and drops some. The table lists tens of thousands of clones, under 90% of them singletons. This receptor was obtained from an adult with an advanced solid tumor such as melanoma, head and neck, liver or kidney cancer. The sample here was CD4+ or CD8+ T cells sorted from blood, taken in a trial of the OX40 agonist ivuxolimab. The V gene is TRBV11-2, the J gene TRBJ2-5, with D perhaps given as TRBD1 or TRBD2 (5 bases each). The CDR3 region has the DNA TGTGCCAGCAGCTTAGCCATGGGACCCCAAGAGACCCAGTACTTC. As protein: CASSLAMGPQETQYF. The complete variable domain, with remaining parts taken from reference TRBV11-2 and TRBJ2-5, reads EAGVAQSPRYKIIEKRQSVAFWCNPISGHATLYWYQQILGQGPKLLIQFQNNGVVDDSQLPKDRFSAERLKGVDSTLKIQPAKLEDSAVYLCASSLAMGPQETQYFGPGTRLLVL.